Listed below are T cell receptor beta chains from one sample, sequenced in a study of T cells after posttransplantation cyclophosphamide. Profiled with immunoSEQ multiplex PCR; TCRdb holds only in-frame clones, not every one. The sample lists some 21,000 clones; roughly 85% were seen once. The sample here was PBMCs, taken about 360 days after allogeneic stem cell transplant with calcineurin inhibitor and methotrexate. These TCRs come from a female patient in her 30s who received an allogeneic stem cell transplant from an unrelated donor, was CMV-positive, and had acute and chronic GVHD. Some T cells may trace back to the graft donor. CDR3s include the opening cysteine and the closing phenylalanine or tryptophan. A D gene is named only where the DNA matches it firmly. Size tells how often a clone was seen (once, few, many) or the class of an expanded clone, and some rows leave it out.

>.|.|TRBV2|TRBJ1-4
CASREGFLGEKLFF
TGTGCCAGCAGGGAGGGGTTTTTGGGCGAAAAACTGTTTTTT
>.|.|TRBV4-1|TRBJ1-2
CASSQVVDTVNYGYTF
TGCGCCAGCAGCCAAGTGGTCGACACTGTTAACTATGGCTACACCTTC
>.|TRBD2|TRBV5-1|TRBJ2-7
CASRSGTSREQYF
TGCGCCAGCAGATCCGGGACTAGCCGCGAGCAGTACTTC
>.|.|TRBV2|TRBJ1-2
CASSELTAPAGGYTF
TGTGCCAGCAGTGAACTGACAGCCCCTGCCGGAGGCTACACCTTC
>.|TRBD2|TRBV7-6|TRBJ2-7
CASSLAGGLPYEQYF
TGTGCCAGCAGTCTCGCGGGAGGACTTCCATACGAGCAGTACTTC
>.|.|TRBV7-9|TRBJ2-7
CASSSSQLREQYF
TGTGCCAGCAGCTCCTCTCAACTCCGCGAGCAGTACTTC
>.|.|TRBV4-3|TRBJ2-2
CASSYDFGTTNTGELFF
TGCGCCAGCAGCTACGATTTCGGGACAACGAACACCGGGGAGCTGTTTTTT
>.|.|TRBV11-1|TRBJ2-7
CASRKGLGGQYF
TGTGCCAGCAGAAAAGGCCTCGGGGGGCAGTACTTC
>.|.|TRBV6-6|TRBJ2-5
CASSYPKGGPRETQYF
TGTGCCAGCAGTTACCCAAAAGGGGGTCCCCGAGAGACCCAGTACTTC
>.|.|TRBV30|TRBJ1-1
CAWSGGPGEAFF
TGTGCCTGGAGTGGGGGGCCGGGTGAAGCTTTCTTT
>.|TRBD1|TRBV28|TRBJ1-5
CASSAPGQGYQPQHF
TGTGCCAGCAGTGCCCCGGGACAGGGATATCAGCCCCAGCATTTT
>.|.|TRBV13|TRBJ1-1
CASSSRTVNTEAFF
TGTGCCAGCAGCTCTCGGACAGTTAACACTGAAGCTTTCTTT
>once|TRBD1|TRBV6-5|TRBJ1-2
CASNMTGANYGYTF
TGTGCCAGCAACATGACAGGGGCCAACTATGGCTACACCTTC
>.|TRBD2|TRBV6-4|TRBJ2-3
CASSDAGGGTDTQYF
TGTGCCAGCAGTGACGCGGGGGGGGGCACAGATACGCAGTATTTT
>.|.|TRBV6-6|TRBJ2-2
CASSYGHTGELFF
TGTGCCAGCAGTTACGGCCACACCGGGGAGCTGTTTTTT
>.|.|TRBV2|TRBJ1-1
CASSEAFGAMDEAFF
TGTGCCAGCAGTGAAGCATTCGGAGCGATGGATGAAGCTTTCTTT
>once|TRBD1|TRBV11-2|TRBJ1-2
CASQGASGYTF
TGTGCCAGCCAGGGGGCCTCGGGCTACACCTTC
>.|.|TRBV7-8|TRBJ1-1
CASSLDPVAPGAFF
TGTGCCAGCAGCTTAGATCCTGTTGCCCCAGGAGCTTTCTTT
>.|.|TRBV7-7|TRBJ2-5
CASSTVRGGQETQYF
TGTGCTAGCAGCACCGTTAGGGGCGGCCAAGAGACCCAGTACTTC
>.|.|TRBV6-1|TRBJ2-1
CASSEAPGNEQFF
TGTGCCAGCAGTGAAGCTCCAGGGAATGAGCAGTTCTTC
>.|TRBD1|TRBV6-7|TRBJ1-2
CASSYPPGQASGYTF
TGTGCCAGCAGTTACCCACCGGGACAGGCTTCTGGCTACACCTTC
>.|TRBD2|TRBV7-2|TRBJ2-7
CASSPWTSGTGEQYF
TGTGCCAGCAGCCCCTGGACTAGCGGGACTGGGGAGCAGTACTTC
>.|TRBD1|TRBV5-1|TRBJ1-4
CASSLGTGNEKLFF
TGCGCCAGCAGCTTAGGGACAGGGAATGAAAAACTGTTTTTT
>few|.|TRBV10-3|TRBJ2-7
CAISATGSYEQYF
TGTGCCATCAGTGCTACAGGGAGCTACGAGCAGTACTTC
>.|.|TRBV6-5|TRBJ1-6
CATRTTVGYSPLHF
TGTGCCACCCGAACCACAGTTGGGTATTCACCCCTCCACTTT
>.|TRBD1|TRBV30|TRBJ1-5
CAWSRDRRFQPQHF
TGTGCCTGGAGTCGGGACAGAAGATTTCAGCCCCAGCATTTT
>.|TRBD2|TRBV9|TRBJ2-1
CASSLAGGRNEQFF
TGTGCCAGCAGTCTAGCGGGAGGTCGGAATGAGCAGTTCTTC
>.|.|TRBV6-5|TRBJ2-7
CASTLAYEQYF
TGTGCCAGCACCTTAGCCTACGAGCAGTACTTC
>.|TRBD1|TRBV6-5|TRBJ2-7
CASSYSGQGSYEQYF
TGTGCCAGCAGTTACTCGGGACAGGGTTCCTACGAGCAGTACTTC
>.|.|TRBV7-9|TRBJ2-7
CASSFFSGDEQYF
TGTGCCAGCAGCTTTTTCTCAGGGGACGAGCAGTACTTC
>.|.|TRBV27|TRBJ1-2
CASSLSSSANYGYTF
TGTGCCAGCAGTTTATCGAGCAGCGCTAACTATGGCTACACCTTC
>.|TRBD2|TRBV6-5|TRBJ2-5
CASGGGYQETQYF
TGTGCCAGCGGGGGGGGGTACCAAGAGACCCAGTACTTC
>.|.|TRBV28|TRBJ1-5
CASRPGAFNQPQHF
TGTGCCAGCCGGCCAGGGGCTTTCAATCAGCCCCAGCATTTT
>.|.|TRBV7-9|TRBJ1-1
CASSLVGQKAFF
TGTGCCAGCAGCTTAGTAGGACAGAAAGCTTTCTTT
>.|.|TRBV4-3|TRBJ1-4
CASSQDITGNEKLFF
TGCGCCAGCAGCCAAGATATAACAGGGAATGAAAAACTGTTTTTT
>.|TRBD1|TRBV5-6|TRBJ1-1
CASSRDRGRTEAFF
TGTGCCAGCAGCCGGGACAGGGGGCGAACTGAAGCTTTCTTT
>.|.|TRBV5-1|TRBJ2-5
CASKPGARGGETQYF
TGCGCCAGCAAACCCGGGGCGCGCGGGGGCGAGACCCAGTACTTC
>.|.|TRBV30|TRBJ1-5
CAWSEGGNQPQHF
TGTGCCTGGAGTGAGGGAGGTAATCAGCCCCAGCATTTT
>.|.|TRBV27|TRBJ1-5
CASSFFSGQPQHF
TGTGCCAGCAGTTTTTTCAGTGGCCAGCCCCAGCATTTT
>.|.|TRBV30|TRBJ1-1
CAWSVGGIQMNAFF
TGTGCCTGGAGTGTTGGGGGGATTCAAATGAACGCTTTCTTT
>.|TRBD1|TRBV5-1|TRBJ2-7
CASSTGTGGYEQYF
TGCGCCAGCAGTACCGGGACAGGGGGGTACGAGCAGTACTTC
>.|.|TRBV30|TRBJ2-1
CAWSVGAGSYNEQFF
TGTGCCTGGAGTGTGGGGGCAGGTTCCTACAATGAGCAGTTCTTC
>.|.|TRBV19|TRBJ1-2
CASSIHLWGYTF
TGTGCCAGTAGTATCCACCTATGGGGCTACACCTTC
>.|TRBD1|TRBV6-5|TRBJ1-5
CASRGQIGQPQHF
TGTGCCAGCAGGGGACAGATCGGTCAGCCCCAGCATTTT
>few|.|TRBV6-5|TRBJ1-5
CASSERGHQPQHF
TGTGCCAGCAGTGAGCGGGGGCATCAGCCCCAGCATTTT
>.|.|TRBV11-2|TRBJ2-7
CASSSREKMYEQYF
TGTGCCAGCAGTTCTCGGGAAAAAATGTACGAGCAGTACTTC
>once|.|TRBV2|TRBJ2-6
CASSDGWVLTF
TGTGCCAGCAGTGACGGTTGGGTCCTGACTTTC
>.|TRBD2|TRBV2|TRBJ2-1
CASSTSVLSYNEQFF
TGTGCCAGCAGTACTAGCGTCCTCTCCTACAATGAGCAGTTCTTC
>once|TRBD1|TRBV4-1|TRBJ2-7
CASSRTTGNEQYF
TGCGCCAGCAGCCGAACGACAGGGAACGAGCAGTACTTC
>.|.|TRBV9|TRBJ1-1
CASSVDLGGGEAFF
TGTGCCAGCAGCGTAGATTTAGGGGGGGGTGAAGCTTTCTTT
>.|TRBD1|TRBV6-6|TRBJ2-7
CASSLAYGTAYEQYF
TGTGCCAGCAGCCTAGCTTACGGGACAGCCTACGAGCAGTACTTC
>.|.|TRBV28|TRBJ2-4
CASSQRSIQYF
TGTGCCAGCAGTCAGCGCAGCATTCAGTACTTC
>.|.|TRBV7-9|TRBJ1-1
CASTIWGDDTEAFF
TGTGCCAGTACTATATGGGGGGATGACACTGAAGCTTTCTTT
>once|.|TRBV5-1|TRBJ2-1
CASSLDPSGEQFF
TGCGCCAGCAGCTTGGATCCCTCCGGTGAGCAGTTCTTC
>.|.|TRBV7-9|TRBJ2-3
CASSLGVVGEGDTQYF
TGTGCCAGCAGCTTAGGTGTGGTGGGAGAGGGAGATACGCAGTATTTT